This T cell receptor (beta chain) comes out of a study of human T cells and chemical hapten exposure. TCRdb used MiXCR to reprocess the RACE reads, holding one entry per CDR3 protein. The repertoire holds roughly 200,000 distinct CDR3 sequences, with about 20% as singletons. The sample's time point: patch test 1, 2 weeks after DPC sensitization. The treatment: therapeutic diphenylcyclopropenone sensitization with weekly scalp DPC. V shed 5 bases and J shed 0 bases, with 11 bases lying between them. The CDR3 extends over 15 amino acids. The germline CDR1 and CDR2 sequences are MNHEY and SVGAGI. The rearrangement uses TRBV6-5 and TRBJ1-3; D gene uncertain. This specimen was whole blood, taken in connection with sensitization to the hapten diphenylcyclopropenone (DPC). This TCR was recovered from a woman between 50 and 59 years old with alopecia areata. Some clones in this sample may be carry-over from other donors' samples. CDR3 nucleotides: TGTGCCAGCAGTAACAGCTTTCTCTCTGGAAACACCATATATTTT. Its translation is CASSNSFLSGNTIYF.